This T cell receptor (beta chain) came from a study of identical twins. Study-level findings and limits: Weaker excess sharing between twins was seen in beta out-of-frame sequences. Instead of following the same donors, the conclusions were based on cross-sectional statistical analysis.

Remarks on this clonotype: As yet, its antigen is unknown.

Germline-derived CDR1 and CDR2 are SGHVS and FNYEAQ. V lost 5 bases to trimming and J lost 4 bases, with 21 bases between them. The CDR3 is made up of 16 amino acids. TCRdb recomputed calls from the 5' RACE reads with MiXCR, one row per CDR3 protein. The repertoire holds approximately 230,000 distinct CDR3 sequences, with roughly 13% as singletons. This chain connects TRBV7-6 to TRBJ2-7; either TRBD1 or TRBD2 may fit D (7 bases each). Sequencing was performed on memory (CD45RO+) T cells sorted from blood. This TCR came from a woman between 18 and 29 years old in good health. The CDR3 region has the DNA TGTGCCAGCAGCCCAGGGGGGGAGGAGGGGACTTACGAGCAGTACTTC. As protein: CASSPGGEEGTYEQYF.